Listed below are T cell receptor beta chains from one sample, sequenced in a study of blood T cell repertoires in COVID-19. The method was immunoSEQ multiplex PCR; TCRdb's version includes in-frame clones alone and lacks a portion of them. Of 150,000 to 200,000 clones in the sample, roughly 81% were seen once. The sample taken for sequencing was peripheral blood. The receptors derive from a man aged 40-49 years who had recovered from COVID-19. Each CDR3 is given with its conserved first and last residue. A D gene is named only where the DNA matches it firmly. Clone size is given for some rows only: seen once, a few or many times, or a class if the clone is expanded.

CASSLSVWSYNEQFF	TGTGCCAGCAGCTTGAGCGTGTGGTCCTACAATGAGCAGTTCTTC	-	TRBV7-9	15	TRBJ2-1	-
CASSLTPGQSSYEQYF	TGTGCCAGCTCGCTCACGCCGGGACAGAGCTCCTACGAGCAGTACTTC	few	TRBV18	16	TRBJ2-7	TRBD1
CASSIDLGTYEQYF	TGTGCCAGTAGTATAGATCTTGGCACCTACGAGCAGTACTTC	-	TRBV19	14	TRBJ2-7	-
CASSLSGVDEQFF	TGTGCCAGCAGCTTATCAGGGGTCGATGAGCAGTTCTTC	few	TRBV7-9	13	TRBJ2-1	-
CASSPPVGGPPEAFF	TGTGCCAGCAGCCCCCCTGTCGGGGGGCCCCCTGAAGCTTTCTTT	many	TRBV6-2/TRBV6-3	15	TRBJ1-1	-
CASSGGGTGLTTGELFF	TGTGCCAGCAGTGGGGGAGGGACGGGTTTAACCACCGGGGAGCTGTTTTTT	-	TRBV9	17	TRBJ2-2	TRBD2
CASSTPGLVLDTQYF	TGTGCCAGCAGCACTCCGGGACTAGTTCTTGATACGCAGTATTTT	once	TRBV28	15	TRBJ2-3	TRBD2
CASSYSRLRGTGELFF	TGTGCCAGCAGTTACTCAAGGCTAAGGGGGACCGGGGAGCTGTTTTTT	-	TRBV6-5	16	TRBJ2-2	-
CASSLGAGSYNEQFF	TGTGCCAGCAGCTTAGGAGCGGGGTCCTACAATGAGCAGTTCTTC	-	TRBV7-9	15	TRBJ2-1	TRBD2
CASNGGTEAFF	TGTGCCAGCAACGGGGGCACTGAAGCTTTCTTT	-	TRBV28	11	TRBJ1-1	-
CASSSGTTYEQYF	TGTGCCAGCAGTTCCGGGACTACCTACGAGCAGTACTTC	-	TRBV5-6	13	TRBJ2-7	TRBD2
CAWSGTAGGEKLFF	TGTGCCTGGAGCGGGACCGCGGGGGGGGAAAAACTGTTTTTT	-	TRBV30	14	TRBJ1-4	-
CASSLRGKEQFF	TGTGCCAGCAGTTTAAGGGGGAAGGAGCAGTTCTTC	-	TRBV27	12	TRBJ2-1	-
CASSGQGGSTEAFF	TGTGCCAGCAGCGGACAGGGTGGTTCCACTGAAGCTTTCTTT	-	TRBV6-5	14	TRBJ1-1	TRBD1
CASSSLAGGQETQYF	TGTGCCAGCAGCTCCCTAGCGGGGGGCCAAGAGACCCAGTACTTC	-	TRBV7-3	15	TRBJ2-5	TRBD2
CASSRRVNTEAFF	TGCGCCAGCTCTCGCCGGGTGAACACTGAAGCTTTCTTT	-	TRBV4-3	13	TRBJ1-1	-